Included here is one TCR beta chain sequence, with context. Amplified TCR beta CDR3 regions came from RNA transcripts. The HTBI primer set served for first-round RT-PCR of the TCR CDR3. TCRdb reprocessed the multiplex PCR reads with MiXCR, giving one entry per CDR3 protein. The profile shows about 520,000 distinct CDR3 sequences, around 22% of them singletons. These data belong to a study of T cells in Graves' hyperthyroidism and ophthalmopathy. The CDR3 has 13 amino acids. V shed 2 bases and J shed 4 bases, with 9 bases lying between them. Germline V gives CDR1 MGHDK, CDR2 SYGVNS. V usage is TRBV25-1 and J usage is TRBJ2-7; D gene ambiguous. The sequenced sample was blood. The receptor was derived from a woman in her thirties with Graves' ophthalmopathy. CDR3 protein: CASSEKQRYEQYF. The CDR3 nucleotides are TGTGCCAGCAGTGAAAAGCAGAGATACGAGCAGTACTTC.